This T cell receptor beta chain was sequenced for a study of T cell responses to AZD1222 COVID-19 vaccine. Clones were sequenced by immunoSEQ multiplex PCR, and TCRdb holds only the in-frame ones, with some missing. The sample has around 140,000 clones; about 90% are singletons. Trimming shortened V by 4 bases and J by 12 bases, and 12 bases separated the two germline ends. From germline, CDR1 is MGHDK and CDR2 SYGVNS. The CDR3 is 11 amino acids. The chain is built from TRBV25-1 and TRBJ1-1; no reliable D call. The sample consisted of peripheral blood, taken 28 days after the second AZD1222 dose. The sequence was obtained from an adult who received the AZD1222 COVID-19 vaccine. In DNA, the CDR3 is TGTGCCAGCAGTGGCTTGGACGGGACTTTCTTT. This encodes CASSGLDGTFF.